This paragraph covers one TCR beta chain sequence. Its antigen remains unidentified. This specimen belongs to a study of spatial heterogeneity in lung cancer. Background on the study: Donation came from over 60 patients with untreated early-stage non-small cell lung cancer. There were consistently more beta-chain sequences detected than alpha-chain sequences. General study results and limits: Ubiquitous expanded tumor TCRs surfaced in blood more at resection than they did at follow-up.

In the library, each TCR cDNA molecule bore its own unique molecular identifier. Each CDR3 protein is one row after TCRdb ran MiXCR on the 5' RACE reads. The repertoire consists of about 25,000 distinct CDR3 sequences, with roughly 6% occurring once and the leading ten covering around 23%. J gave up 6 bases and V 2 bases, and 1 base lay outside the gene matches. Per germline, CDR1 LGHDT and CDR2 YNNKEL (reference sequence). The CDR3 has 12 amino acids. Time point described: blood at routine non-recurrence follow-up after resection. TCRs were sequenced from unsorted whole RNA of tumor, nontumor lung or PBMC.

This TCR was sampled from a male donor with early-stage non-small cell lung cancer. The specimen was PBMCs, collected at follow-up. V usage is TRBV3-1 and J usage is TRBJ2-7, with 7 bases matching TRBD2. Here the CDR3 DNA reads TGTGCCAGCAGCCAATGGGGGGGCGAGCAGTACTTC. It specifies CASSQWGGEQYF.